This T cell receptor beta chain was captured in a study of cytomegalovirus exposure and HLA in healthy donors. Study-level results: A few chains tied to CMV proved CMV antigen-specific in vitro.

The CDR3 sequence is 15 residues long. Germline lookup yields CDR1 SGHNT and CDR2 YYREEE (reference sequence). V gave up 4 bases and J gave up 3 bases; unmatched junction bases: 7. As regards this clone: The antigen remains unidentified.

The data were produced by immunoSEQ multiplex PCR, yet TCRdb's version contains in-frame clones alone and is incomplete. The sample consists of 60,000 to 80,000 clones, approximately 86% of them appearing once. This clonotype was obtained from a man between 25 and 39 years old in good health and CMV-seronegative. This chain links TRBV5-4 with TRBJ2-7, with TRBD2 identical over 10 bases. Sequenced: PBMCs. The CDR3 region has the DNA TGTGCCAGCAGCCAGGACGGGACTAGCGACTACGAGCAGTACTTC. Encoded protein: CASSQDGTSDYEQYF.